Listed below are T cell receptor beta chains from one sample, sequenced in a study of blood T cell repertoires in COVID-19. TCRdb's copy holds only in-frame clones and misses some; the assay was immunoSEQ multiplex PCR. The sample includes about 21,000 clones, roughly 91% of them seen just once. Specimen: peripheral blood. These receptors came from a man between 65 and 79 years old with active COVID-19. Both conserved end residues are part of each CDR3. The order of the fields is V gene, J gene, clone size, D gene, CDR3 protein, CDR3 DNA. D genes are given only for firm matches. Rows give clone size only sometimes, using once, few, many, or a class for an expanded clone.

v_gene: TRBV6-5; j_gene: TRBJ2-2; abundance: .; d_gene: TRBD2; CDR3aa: CASKERGATGELFF; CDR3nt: TGTGCCAGCAAAGAGCGGGGGGCCACCGGGGAGCTGTTTTTT
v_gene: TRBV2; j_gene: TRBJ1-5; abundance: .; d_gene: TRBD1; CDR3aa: CASSEEQGAYGQPQHF; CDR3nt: TGTGCCAGCAGTGAAGAACAGGGGGCGTACGGTCAGCCCCAGCATTTT
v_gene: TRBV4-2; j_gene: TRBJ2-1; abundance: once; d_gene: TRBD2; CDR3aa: CASRPRTSGSGNEQFF; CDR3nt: TGTGCCAGCCGCCCCAGGACTAGCGGGAGTGGGAATGAGCAGTTCTTC
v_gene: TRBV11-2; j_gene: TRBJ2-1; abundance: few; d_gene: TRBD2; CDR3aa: CASSQTTSGGGNEQFF; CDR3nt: TGTGCCAGCAGCCAGACGACTAGCGGGGGGGGAAATGAGCAGTTCTTC
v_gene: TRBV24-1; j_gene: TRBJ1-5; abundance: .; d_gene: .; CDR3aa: CATSVREIAPYSNQPQHF; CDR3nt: TGTGCCACCAGTGTCCGGGAGATAGCCCCTTATAGCAATCAGCCCCAGCATTTT
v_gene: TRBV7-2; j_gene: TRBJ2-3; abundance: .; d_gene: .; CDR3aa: CASSLATASRDTQYF; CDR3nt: TGTGCCAGCAGCTTAGCGACGGCTAGCAGGGATACGCAGTATTTT
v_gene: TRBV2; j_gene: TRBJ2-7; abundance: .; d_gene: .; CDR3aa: CATKDSFYEQYF; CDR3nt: TGTGCCACCAAGGACAGCTTCTACGAGCAGTACTTC
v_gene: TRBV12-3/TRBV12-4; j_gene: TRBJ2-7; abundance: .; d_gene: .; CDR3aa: CASGRQEPYEQYF; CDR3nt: TGTGCCAGCGGCCGACAGGAGCCCTACGAGCAGTACTTC
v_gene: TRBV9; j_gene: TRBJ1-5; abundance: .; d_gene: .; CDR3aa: CASTNEEGTGVPQHF; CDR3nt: TGTGCCAGCACGAACGAAGAGGGGACGGGGGTGCCCCAGCATTTT
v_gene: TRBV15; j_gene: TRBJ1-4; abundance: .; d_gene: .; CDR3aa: CATSRARQFLDEKLFF; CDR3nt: TGTGCCACCAGCAGAGCCCGACAGTTCCTCGATGAAAAACTGTTTTTT
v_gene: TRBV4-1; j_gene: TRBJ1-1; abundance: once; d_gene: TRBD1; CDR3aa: CASSQVGQRNTEAFF; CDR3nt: TGCGCCAGCAGCCAAGTGGGACAGAGGAACACTGAAGCTTTCTTT
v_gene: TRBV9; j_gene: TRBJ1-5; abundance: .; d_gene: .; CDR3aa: CASSVSGQSNQPQHF; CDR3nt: TGTGCCAGCAGCGTGTCCGGACAGAGCAATCAGCCCCAGCATTTT
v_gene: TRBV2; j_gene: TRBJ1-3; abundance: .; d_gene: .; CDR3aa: CASSEVTGSVTIYF; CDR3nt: TGTGCCAGCAGTGAAGTAACAGGGTCGGTCACCATATATTTT
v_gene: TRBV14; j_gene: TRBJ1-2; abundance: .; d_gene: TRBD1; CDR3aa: CASSHEGQGFTGYTF; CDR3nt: TGTGCCAGCAGCCACGAAGGACAGGGGTTTACGGGCTACACCTTC
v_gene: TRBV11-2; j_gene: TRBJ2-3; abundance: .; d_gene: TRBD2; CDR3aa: CASSSRLTSGNADTQYF; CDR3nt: TGTGCCAGCAGCTCCCGCTTGACTAGCGGGAACGCAGATACGCAGTATTTT
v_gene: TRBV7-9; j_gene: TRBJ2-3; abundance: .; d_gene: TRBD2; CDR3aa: CASSSNGLAWDTQYF; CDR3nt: TGTGCCAGCAGCTCAAACGGACTAGCCTGGGATACGCAGTATTTT
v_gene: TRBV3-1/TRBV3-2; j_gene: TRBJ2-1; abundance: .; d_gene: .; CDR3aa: CASSQVAIYNEQFF; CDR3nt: TGTGCCAGCAGCCAAGTGGCCATATACAATGAGCAGTTCTTC
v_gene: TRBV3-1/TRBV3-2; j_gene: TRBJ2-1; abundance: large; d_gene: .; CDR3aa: CASSQEGGGRANEQFF; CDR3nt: TGTGCCAGCAGCCAAGAGGGGGGGGGCCGCGCCAATGAGCAGTTCTTC
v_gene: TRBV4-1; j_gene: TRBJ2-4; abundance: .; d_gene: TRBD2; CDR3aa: CASSPGLAGGPDKNIQYF; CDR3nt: TGCGCCAGCAGCCCGGGACTAGCGGGAGGACCGGACAAAAACATTCAGTACTTC
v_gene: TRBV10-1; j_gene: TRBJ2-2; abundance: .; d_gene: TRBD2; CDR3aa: CASRLAGDTGELFF; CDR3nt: TGCGCCAGCAGACTAGCGGGGGACACCGGGGAGCTGTTTTTT
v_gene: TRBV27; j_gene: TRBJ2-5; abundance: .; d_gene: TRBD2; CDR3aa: CASGKGTSGAQYF; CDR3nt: TGTGCCAGCGGTAAGGGAACCAGCGGGGCCCAGTACTTC
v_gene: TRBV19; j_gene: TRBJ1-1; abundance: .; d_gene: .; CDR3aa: CASSTTATTEAFF; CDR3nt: TGTGCCAGTAGTACAACAGCAACCACTGAAGCTTTCTTT
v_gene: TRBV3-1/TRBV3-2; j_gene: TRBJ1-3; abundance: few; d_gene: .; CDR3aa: CASSQVFSSGNTIYF; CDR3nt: TGTGCCAGCAGCCAGGTTTTCAGCTCTGGAAACACCATATATTTT
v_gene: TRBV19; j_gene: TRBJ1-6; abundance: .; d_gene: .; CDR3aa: CASSIGGSYNSPLHF; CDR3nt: TGTGCCAGTAGTATCGGGGGCTCCTATAATTCACCCCTCCACTTT
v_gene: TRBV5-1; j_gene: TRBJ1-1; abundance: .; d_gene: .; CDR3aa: CASSRQENTEAFF; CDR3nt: TGCGCCAGCAGCCGACAGGAAAACACTGAAGCTTTCTTT
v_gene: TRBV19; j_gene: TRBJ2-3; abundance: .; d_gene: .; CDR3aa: CATTQSRDTDTQYF; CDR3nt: TGTGCCACGACCCAGAGCAGGGACACAGATACGCAGTATTTT
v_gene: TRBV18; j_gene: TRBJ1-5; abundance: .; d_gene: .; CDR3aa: CASSLSSANSNQPQHF; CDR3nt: TGTGCCAGCTCATTATCTAGTGCCAATAGCAATCAGCCCCAGCATTTT
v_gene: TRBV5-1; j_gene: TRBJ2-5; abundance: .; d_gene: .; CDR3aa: CASSLGSGAYNQETQYF; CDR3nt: TGCGCCAGCAGCTTGGGGTCAGGGGCGTATAACCAAGAGACCCAGTACTTC
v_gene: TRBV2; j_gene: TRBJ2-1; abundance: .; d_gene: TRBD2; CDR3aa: CAGGTSGDNEQFF; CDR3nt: TGTGCCGGGGGGACTAGCGGGGACAATGAGCAGTTCTTC
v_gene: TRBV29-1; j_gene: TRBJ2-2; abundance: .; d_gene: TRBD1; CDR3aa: CSAQTGGSTGELFF; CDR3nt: TGCAGCGCCCAGACAGGGGGCAGCACCGGGGAGCTGTTTTTT
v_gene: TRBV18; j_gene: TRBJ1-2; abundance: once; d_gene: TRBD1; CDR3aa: CASSPQTGGRDYGYTF; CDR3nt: TGTGCCAGCTCACCACAGACAGGGGGCAGGGACTATGGCTACACCTTC
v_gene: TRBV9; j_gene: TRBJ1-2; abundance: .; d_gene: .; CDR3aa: CASSVTRGGGLTHYGYTF; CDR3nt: TGTGCCAGCAGCGTAACGAGGGGGGGTGGGCTCACCCACTATGGCTACACCTTC
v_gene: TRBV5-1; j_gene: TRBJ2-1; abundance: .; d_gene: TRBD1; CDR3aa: CASSTDRGHEQFF; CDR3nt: TGCGCCAGCAGCACCGACAGGGGCCATGAGCAGTTCTTC
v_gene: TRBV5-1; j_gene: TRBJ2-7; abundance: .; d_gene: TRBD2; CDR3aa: CASSQPSGGLSYEQYF; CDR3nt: TGCGCCAGCAGCCAACCCAGCGGGGGCCTATCCTACGAGCAGTACTTC
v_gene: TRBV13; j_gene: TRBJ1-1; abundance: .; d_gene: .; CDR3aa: CASSLDRAEAFF; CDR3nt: TGTGCCAGCAGCTTAGACAGGGCGGAAGCTTTCTTT
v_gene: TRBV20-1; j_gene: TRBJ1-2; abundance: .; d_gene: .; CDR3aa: CSASQTEGYTF; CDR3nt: TGCAGTGCTAGCCAGACAGAAGGCTACACCTTC
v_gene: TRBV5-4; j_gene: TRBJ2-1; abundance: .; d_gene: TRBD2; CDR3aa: CASSWGTSGRNEQFF; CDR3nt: TGTGCCAGCAGCTGGGGGACTAGCGGGAGGAATGAGCAGTTCTTC
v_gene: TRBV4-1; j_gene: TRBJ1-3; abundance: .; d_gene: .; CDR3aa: CASSQEGAWGGNTIYF; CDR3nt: TGCGCCAGCAGCCAAGAGGGGGCGTGGGGAGGAAACACCATATATTTT
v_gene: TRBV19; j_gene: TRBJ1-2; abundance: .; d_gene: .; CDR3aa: CASSTPRGRVGGYTF; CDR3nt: TGTGCCAGTAGTACGCCAAGAGGCAGGGTGGGCGGCTACACCTTC
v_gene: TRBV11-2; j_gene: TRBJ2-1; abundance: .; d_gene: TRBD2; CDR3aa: CASSSRGLAIYNEQFF; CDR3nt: TGTGCCAGCAGCTCTAGAGGACTAGCGATCTACAATGAGCAGTTCTTC
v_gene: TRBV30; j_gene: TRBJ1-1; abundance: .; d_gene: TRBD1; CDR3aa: CAWRIKDRGNTEAFF; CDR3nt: TGTGCCTGGCGGATTAAGGACAGGGGGAACACTGAAGCTTTCTTT
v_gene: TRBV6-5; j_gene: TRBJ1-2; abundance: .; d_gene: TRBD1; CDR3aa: CASRKGQVLGYGYTF; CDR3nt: TGTGCCAGCAGAAAAGGACAGGTTTTGGGCTATGGCTACACCTTC
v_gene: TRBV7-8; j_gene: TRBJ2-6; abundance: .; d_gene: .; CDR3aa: CASSFVPRGTGANVLTF; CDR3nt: TGTGCCAGCAGCTTCGTGCCCAGGGGTACTGGGGCCAACGTCCTGACTTTC
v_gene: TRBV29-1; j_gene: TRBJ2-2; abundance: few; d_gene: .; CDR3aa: CSVEVQGGELFF; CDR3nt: TGCAGCGTTGAAGTTCAGGGGGGGGAGCTGTTTTTT
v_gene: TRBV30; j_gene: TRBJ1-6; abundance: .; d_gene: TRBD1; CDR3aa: CAWSLGTEPSPLHF; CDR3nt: TGTGCCTGGAGTTTGGGGACAGAACCATCACCCCTCCACTTT
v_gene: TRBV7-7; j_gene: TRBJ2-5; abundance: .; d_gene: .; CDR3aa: CASSLGVRETQYF; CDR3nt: TGTGCCAGCAGCTTAGGTGTTCGAGAGACCCAGTACTTC
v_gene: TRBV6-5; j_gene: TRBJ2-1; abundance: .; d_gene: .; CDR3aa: CASKAAYMQFF; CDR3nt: TGTGCCAGCAAGGCGGCATATATGCAGTTCTTC
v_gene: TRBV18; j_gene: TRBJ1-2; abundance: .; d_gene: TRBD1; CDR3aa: CASSPGQRGGYTF; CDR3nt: TGTGCCAGCTCACCGGGACAGAGGGGCGGCTACACCTTC
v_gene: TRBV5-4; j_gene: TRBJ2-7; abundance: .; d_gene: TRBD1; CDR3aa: CASSLAGGNLYEQYF; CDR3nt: TGTGCCAGCAGCTTGGCAGGGGGAAATCTTTACGAGCAGTACTTC
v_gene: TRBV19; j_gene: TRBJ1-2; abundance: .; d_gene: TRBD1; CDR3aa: CASSIGTGYDDYGYTF; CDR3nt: TGTGCCAGTAGTATCGGGACAGGGTATGATGACTATGGCTACACCTTC